Sequencing of this T cell receptor (beta chain) was carried out in a study of shared clonotypes between healthy human individuals. Clones were sequenced by immunoSEQ multiplex PCR, and TCRdb holds only the in-frame ones, with some missing. Of millions of clones listed, over 85% are singletons. CD45RO-negative cells were positively selected for CCR7, leaving out terminally differentiated effector memory CD45RA+ cells. Germline CDR1 and CDR2: SQVTM and ANQGSEA. V trimming: 6 bases; J trimming: 6 bases; junction bases outside the gene matches: 9. The CDR3 length is 13 residues. Sequenced input: naive CD8+ T cells sorted from blood. The TCR originated in a man between 18 and 29 years old in good health. This sequence joins TRBV29-1 and TRBJ2-7, with TRBD2 matching 9 bases. CDR3 nucleotide sequence: TGCAGCGTCCTGGGACTAGCTTCAGCCGAGCAGTACTTC. Translating gives CSVLGLASAEQYF.